The following is a T cell receptor beta chain sequence with its context. Its antigen has not been determined. Per-base quality was not reported, and no clone a single base away is much larger than it. The sample belongs to a study of vaccination effects on CD4 cells after COVID-19 (dated by TCRdb to between 2021 and 2024). Some background on the complete study: Participants received two doses of either the BNT162b2 or the mRNA-1273 mRNA SARS-CoV-2 vaccine. Pre-vaccine samples from two convalescent patients were drawn 16 days and one week before the first dose, 142 and 148 days after COVID-19 diagnosis. SARS-CoV-2 spike-specific CD4+ TCR repertoires were compared before and after mRNA vaccination in COVID-19 convalescent patients and in infection-naive vaccine recipients. Altogether, roughly 10 COVID-19 convalescent patients and a few SARS-CoV-2-naive healthy vaccine recipients made up the full study. In the study, cultures from other donors were sequenced using the Oncomine TCR Beta short-read assay on an Illumina iSeq 100. The study at large found these results: In convalescent patients, the post-vaccine spike-reactive repertoire was composed mainly of new vaccine-induced clones that were largely distinct from infection-induced clones. Limitations of the study were the small number of convalescent patients and the absence of early post-infection timepoints. Marked clonal contraction was observed in both infection-induced and vaccine-induced clones at late post-vaccination timepoints, consistent with waning T cell responses.

To identify antigen-specific CD4+ T cell clonotypes by their expansion, the ViraFEST assay first stimulated PBMC with viral peptide pools and then applied TCR sequencing. After approximately 11 days of culture, CD4+ T cells were isolated with the EasySep CD4+ T cell isolation kit. Convalescent patients had PCR-confirmed SARS-CoV-2 infection between March and December 2020, before Alpha, Beta and Delta variants emerged in the United States. Roughly 2.1 million PBMC per well were cultured in IMDM with 5% human AB serum, 10 IU/ml IL-2 and gentamicin, plus 10 ug/ml peptides. On days 3 and 7, half of the culture medium was replaced with fresh IL-2-containing medium. Unless noted otherwise, every peptide stimulation condition was grown in triplicate wells. Using Ficoll-Paque Plus gradient centrifugation, PBMC were separated from whole blood and then either used fresh or cryopreserved at -140C. Genomic DNA was extracted from cultured CD4+ T cells with the QIAamp micro DNA kit.

The method behind the library was the immunoSEQ multiplex PCR assay. DNA from the CD4+ T cells that had been cultured and isolated underwent TCR beta CDR3 sequencing. As for the original processing: Non-productive TCR sequences were discarded, and reads were trimmed to the CDR3 region, with only CDR3s of 7 or more amino acids retained. Antigen-specific clonotypes were identified using the MANAFEST web app by comparison of expansion in peptide wells against reference cultures. For clones to be considered positive, expansion at FDR<0.05 versus reference and all other wells, an odds ratio above 5, and a frequency above 0.1% in two replicate wells were required. Clonotypes significantly expanded in SARS-CoV-2 spike wells and in at least one common cold coronavirus spike condition were defined as cross-reactive. Using the stringdist R package, CDR3 similarity was measured by Levenshtein distance, and unrooted trees were constructed with ape in R 3.6.1. TCRdb carries this immuneACCESS record with in-frame sequences only. Its versions omit some clonotypes, under half of them owing to an unresolved V gene in the studies checked, with the rest unexplained. The V and J calls and clone size were taken over from that table, and D and trimming were inferred from the DNA. The sample records about 45,000 clones, approximately 70% of which are singletons. The ten largest make up about 30% of the sample.

The receptor was derived from a human donor who had a prior SARS-CoV-2 infection. The specimen comprised CD4+ T cells from PBMCs cultured with a peptide pool, sampled before COVID-19 vaccination.

The CDR3 region: CASSYQRGAMETQYF. The nucleotide sequence reads as follows: TGTGCCAGCAGCTACCAGCGGGGGGCTATGGAGACCCAGTACTTC. The chain was built from TRBV7-2 and TRBJ2-5; TRBD2 lines up with 9 middle nucleotides. After removal of 4 bases from V and 5 bases from J, the junction retains 8 bases not matched to a gene. CDR1 is given as SGHTA and CDR2 as FQGNSA, both from the germline V gene. The CDR3 covers 15 residues, taking in both the cysteine and the phenylalanine. Only the CDR3 part of the read is kept: 45 bases, read in frame from the first base.